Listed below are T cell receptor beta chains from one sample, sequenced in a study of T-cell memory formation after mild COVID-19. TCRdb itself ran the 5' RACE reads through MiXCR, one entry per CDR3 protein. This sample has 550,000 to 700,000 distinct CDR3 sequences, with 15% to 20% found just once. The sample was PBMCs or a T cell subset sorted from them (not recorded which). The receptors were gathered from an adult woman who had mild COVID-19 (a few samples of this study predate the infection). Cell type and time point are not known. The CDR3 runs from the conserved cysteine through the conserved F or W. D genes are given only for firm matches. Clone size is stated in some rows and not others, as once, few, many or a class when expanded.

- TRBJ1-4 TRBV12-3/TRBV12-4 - CASTTQAEKLFF TGTGCCAGCACGACGCAAGCTGAAAAACTGTTTTTT
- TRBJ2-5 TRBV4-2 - CASSQERGETQYF TGTGCCAGCAGCCAAGAGAGGGGAGAGACCCAGTACTTC
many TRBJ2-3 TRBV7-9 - CASSLDGGALTDTQYF TGTGCCAGCAGCCTGGACGGGGGAGCACTCACAGATACGCAGTATTTT
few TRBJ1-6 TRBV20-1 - CSASRNPSNNSPLHF TGCAGTGCTAGTCGCAACCCCAGTAATAATTCACCCCTCCACTTT
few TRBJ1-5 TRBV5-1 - CASSPGGQGWQPQHF TGCGCCAGCAGCCCCGGTGGGCAGGGATGGCAGCCCCAGCATTTT
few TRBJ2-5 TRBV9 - CASSPSEWETQYF TGTGCCAGCAGCCCTAGCGAGTGGGAGACCCAGTACTTC
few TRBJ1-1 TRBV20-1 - CSARDIGRGRNTEAFF TGCAGTGCTAGAGATATAGGACGGGGACGAAACACTGAAGCTTTCTTT
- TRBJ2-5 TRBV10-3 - CAISESGTEQETQYF TGTGCCATCAGTGAGTCGGGGACGGAGCAAGAGACCCAGTACTTC
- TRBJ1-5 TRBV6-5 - CASQDREGIHQPQHF TGTGCCAGCCAGGATCGGGAGGGGATCCATCAGCCCCAGCATTTT
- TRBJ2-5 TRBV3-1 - CASSQEWGRAQETQYF TGTGCCAGCAGCCAAGAGTGGGGGCGGGCCCAAGAGACCCAGTACTTC
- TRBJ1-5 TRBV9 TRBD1 CASSADRYSNQPQHF TGTGCCAGCAGCGCGGACAGGTATAGCAATCAGCCCCAGCATTTT
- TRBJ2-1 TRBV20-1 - CSAGLVGFSYNEQFF TGCAGTGCTGGCCTAGTAGGCTTTTCCTACAATGAGCAGTTCTTC
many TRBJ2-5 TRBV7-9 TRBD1 CASSSDRGSVGETQYF TGTGCCAGCAGCTCGGACAGGGGGAGCGTAGGAGAGACCCAGTACTTC
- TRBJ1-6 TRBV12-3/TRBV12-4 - CASSLVRESPLHF TGTGCCAGCAGTTTAGTCCGGGAATCACCCCTCCACTTT
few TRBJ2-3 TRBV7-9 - CASGMTTDTQYF TGTGCCAGCGGAATGACCACAGATACGCAGTATTTT
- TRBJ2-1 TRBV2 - CASSETGEQFF TGTGCCAGCAGTGAGACTGGGGAGCAGTTCTTC
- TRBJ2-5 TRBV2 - CASSDGGDQGRRETQYF TGTGCCAGCAGTGATGGGGGCGACCAGGGTCGAAGGGAGACCCAGTACTTC
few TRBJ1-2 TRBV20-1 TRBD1 CSAVPAGQGWGYTF TGCAGTGCGGTCCCAGCGGGACAGGGCTGGGGCTACACCTTC
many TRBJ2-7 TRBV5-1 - CASSREGEQYF TGCGCCAGCAGCCGAGAGGGTGAGCAGTACTTC
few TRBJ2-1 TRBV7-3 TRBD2 CASSPGTSGDSRSSYNEQFF TGTGCCAGCAGCCCCGGGACTAGCGGCGATTCAAGAAGCTCCTACAATGAGCAGTTCTTC
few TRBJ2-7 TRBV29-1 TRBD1 CSVEGGGQGTYEQYF TGCAGCGTTGAAGGAGGGGGACAGGGTACCTACGAGCAGTACTTC
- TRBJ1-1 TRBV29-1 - CSLKGQPNTEAFF TGCAGCCTAAAGGGGCAGCCGAACACTGAAGCTTTCTTT
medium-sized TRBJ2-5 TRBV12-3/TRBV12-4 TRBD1 CASSLADRKETQYF TGTGCCAGCAGTTTAGCGGACAGGAAAGAGACCCAGTACTTC
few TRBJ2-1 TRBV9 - CASSVPRSDGMGYNEQFF TGTGCCAGCAGCGTACCCCGTAGTGATGGGATGGGGTACAATGAGCAGTTCTTC
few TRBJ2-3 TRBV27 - CASSLSSRTTQYF TGTGCCAGCAGTTTATCTTCCAGGACAACGCAGTATTTT
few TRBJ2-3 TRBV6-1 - CASSEWGEVRDTQYF TGTGCCAGCAGTGAATGGGGGGAGGTCAGGGATACGCAGTATTTT
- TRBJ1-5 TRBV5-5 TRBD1 CASSALPGTGGWPQHF TGTGCCAGCAGCGCCTTACCCGGGACAGGGGGTTGGCCCCAGCATTTT
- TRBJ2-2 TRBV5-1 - CASSWSQGNTGELFF TGCGCCAGCAGCTGGTCCCAGGGTAACACCGGGGAGCTGTTTTTT
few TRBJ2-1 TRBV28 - CASSPLGGPYGDEQFF TGTGCCAGCAGTCCCCTGGGGGGTCCCTACGGCGATGAGCAGTTCTTC
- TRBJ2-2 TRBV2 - CASSDERPNTGELFF TGTGCCAGCAGTGATGAGCGGCCGAACACCGGGGAGCTGTTTTTT
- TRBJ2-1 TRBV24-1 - CATGAGGYDYNEQFF TGTGCCACCGGTGCTGGCGGGTACGATTACAATGAGCAGTTCTTC
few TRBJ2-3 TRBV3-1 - CASSQGQGGRLEYF TGTGCCAGCAGCCAAGGTCAGGGGGGCCGGTTGGAGTATTTT
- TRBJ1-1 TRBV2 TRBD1 CASREDTGTVEAFF TGTGCCAGCAGGGAAGACACCGGGACAGTTGAAGCTTTCTTT
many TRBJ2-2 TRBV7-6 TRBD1 CASSLVQGANTGELFF TGTGCCAGCAGCTTAGTCCAGGGGGCGAACACCGGGGAGCTGTTTTTT
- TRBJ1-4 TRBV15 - CATSVDRWGKLFF TGTGCCACCAGCGTGGACCGTTGGGGAAAACTGTTTTTT
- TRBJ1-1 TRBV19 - CASSKEDGRMNTEAFF TGTGCCAGTAGTAAAGAGGACGGGCGGATGAACACTGAAGCTTTCTTT
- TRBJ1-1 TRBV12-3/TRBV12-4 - CASSLHPNTEAFF TGTGCCAGCAGCTTACACCCGAACACTGAAGCCTTCTTT
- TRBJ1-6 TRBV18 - CASSPNTGRSNSPLHF TGTGCCAGCTCACCTAATACGGGACGGAGTAATTCACCCCTCCACTTT
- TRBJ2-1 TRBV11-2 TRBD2 CASSLIGLASIYNEQFF TGTGCCAGCAGCTTAATTGGACTAGCGAGCATCTACAATGAGCAGTTCTTC
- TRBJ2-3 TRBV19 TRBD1 CASRKTGGDNTQYF TGTGCCAGTAGAAAGACAGGGGGTGACAATACGCAGTATTTT
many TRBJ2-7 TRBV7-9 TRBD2 CASSFGGSGTYEQYF TGTGCCAGCAGCTTTGGTGGTAGCGGGACCTACGAGCAGTACTTC
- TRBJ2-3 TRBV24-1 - CATSGSASGADTQYF TGTGCCACCAGTGGTTCGGCTAGTGGTGCAGATACGCAGTATTTT
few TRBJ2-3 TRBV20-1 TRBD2 CSARGTSGGGYTQYF TGCAGTGCTAGAGGGACTAGCGGAGGGGGGTATACGCAGTATTTT
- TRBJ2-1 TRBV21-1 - CASSVRPSCEQFF TGTGCCAGCAGCGTCCGACCCTCCTGCGAGCAGTTCTTC
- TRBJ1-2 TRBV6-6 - CASSYSKGNYGYTF TGTGCCAGCAGTTACTCGAAAGGGAACTATGGCTACACCTTC
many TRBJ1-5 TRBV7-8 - CASSLTSNQPQHF TGTGCCAGCAGCTTAACTAGCAATCAGCCCCAGCATTTT
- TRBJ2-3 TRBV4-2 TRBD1 CASSQEPGQSTDTQYF TGTGCCAGCAGCCAAGAACCGGGACAGTCCACAGATACGCAGTATTTT
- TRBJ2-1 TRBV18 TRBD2 CASSLLAGTSGRMNNEQFF TGTGCCAGCTCACTACTCGCCGGGACTAGCGGGAGAATGAACAATGAGCAGTTCTTC
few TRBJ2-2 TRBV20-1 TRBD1 CSAPDRGAGTGELFF TGCAGTGCCCCCGACAGGGGGGCGGGCACCGGGGAGCTGTTTTTT
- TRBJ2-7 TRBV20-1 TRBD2 CSARETSGNYEQYF TGCAGTGCTAGAGAGACTAGCGGGAACTACGAGCAGTACTTC
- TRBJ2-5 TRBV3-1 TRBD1 CASSQQLPDREAPEGTQYF TGTGCCAGCAGCCAACAGCTTCCGGACAGGGAAGCCCCAGAAGGGACCCAGTACTTC